A single sample gave rise to the 2 T cell receptor beta chains below, sequenced in a study of neoadjuvant nivolumab and ipilimumab in lung cancer. The protocol was immunoSEQ multiplex PCR, while the TCRdb copy is restricted to in-frame clones and leaves out a portion. This sample has 3,000 to 4,500 clones; roughly 90% occur once, and the top ten carry 3.5% to 6%. Material: adjacent normal lung tissue, obtained after neoadjuvant nivolumab, alone or with ipilimumab, at or shortly before surgery. The receptors here all came from an adult with non-small cell lung cancer.

The chain recombines TRBV5-1 with TRBJ2-2; no definite D call. Trimming removed 0 bases at V and 9 bases at J, with 9 bases between. Germline CDR1 reads SGHRS; CDR2 reads YFSETQ. The CDR3 covers 13 residues. CDR3 bases: TGCGCCAGCAGCTTGGTCTCTCCGCGGGAGCTGTTTTTT. Encoded protein: CASSLVSPRELFF.

The V call is TRBV7-8, the J call TRBJ2-5; 7 nucleotides line up with TRBD2. The length of the CDR3 is 16 residues. Germline loops: CDR1 SGHVS, CDR2 FQNEAQ. Trimming at V came to 5 bases and at J to 4 bases, leaving 13 bases not matched to a gene. The CDR3 loop is CASSPARWGGTETQYF. CDR3 DNA sequence: TGTGCCAGCAGCCCCGCCCGGTGGGGGGGAACAGAGACCCAGTACTTC.